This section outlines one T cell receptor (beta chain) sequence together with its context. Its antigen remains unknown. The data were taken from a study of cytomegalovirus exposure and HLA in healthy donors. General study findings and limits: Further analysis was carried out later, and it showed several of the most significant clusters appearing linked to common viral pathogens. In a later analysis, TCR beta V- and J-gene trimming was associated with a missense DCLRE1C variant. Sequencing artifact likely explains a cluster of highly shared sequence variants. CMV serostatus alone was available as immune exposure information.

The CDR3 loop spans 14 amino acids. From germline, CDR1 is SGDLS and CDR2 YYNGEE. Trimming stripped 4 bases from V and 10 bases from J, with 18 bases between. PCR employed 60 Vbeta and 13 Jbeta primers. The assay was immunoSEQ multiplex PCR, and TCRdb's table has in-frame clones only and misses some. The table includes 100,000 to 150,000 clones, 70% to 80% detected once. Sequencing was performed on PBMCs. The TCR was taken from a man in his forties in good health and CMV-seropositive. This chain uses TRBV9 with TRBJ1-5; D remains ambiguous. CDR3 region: CASSPLLERGPQHF. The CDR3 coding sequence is TGTGCCAGCAGCCCCCTCTTGGAGCGAGGCCCCCAGCATTTT. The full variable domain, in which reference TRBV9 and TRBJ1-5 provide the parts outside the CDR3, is DSGVTQTPKHLITATGQRVTLRCSPRSGDLSVYWYQQSLDQGLQFLIQYYNGEERAKGNILERFSAQQFPDLHSELNLSSLELGDSALYFCASSPLLERGPQHFGDGTRLSIL.